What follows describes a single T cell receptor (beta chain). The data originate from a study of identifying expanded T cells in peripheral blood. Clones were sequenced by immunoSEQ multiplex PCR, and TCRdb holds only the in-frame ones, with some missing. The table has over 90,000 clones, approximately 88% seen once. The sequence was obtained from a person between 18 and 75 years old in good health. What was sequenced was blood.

CDR3 loop: CASSPGDRDGYTF. The CDR3 region has the DNA TGTGCCAGCAGCCCCGGGGACAGGGATGGCTACACCTTC. The chain joins TRBV7-3 to TRBJ1-2, with TRBD1 identical over 9 bases. Germline loops: CDR1 SGHTA, CDR2 FQGTGA. This CDR3 is built from 13 residues. Germline trimming cut 5 bases from V and 6 bases from J; bases unmatched to any gene: 4.